A selection of T cell receptor beta chains follows, all from one sample in a study of radiation and T cells in renal cell carcinoma. TCRdb's table, derived via immunoSEQ multiplex PCR, lists solely in-frame clones and lacks some. The sample has 110,000 to 150,000 clones; approximately 87% are singletons. The source material was blood, sampled from a patient whose treatment included radiotherapy and nephrectomy. The receptors originated from a woman aged 45-59 years with renal cell carcinoma. Each CDR3 is given with its conserved first and last residue. Each record gives: J gene, V gene, D gene, CDR3 protein. D genes are given only for firm matches.

J gene: TRBJ2-2
V gene: TRBV7-2
D gene: TRBD1
CDR3 protein: CASRTGTGLGGEELFF

J gene: TRBJ1-2
V gene: TRBV5-5
D gene: -
CDR3 protein: CASSLAGGGYTF

J gene: TRBJ1-5
V gene: TRBV5-1
D gene: -
CDR3 protein: CASSFGLNQPQHF

J gene: TRBJ1-5
V gene: TRBV7-2
D gene: -
CDR3 protein: CASSLSSNQPQHF

J gene: TRBJ1-2
V gene: TRBV9
D gene: -
CDR3 protein: CASSVVGGRVTF

J gene: TRBJ1-2
V gene: TRBV2
D gene: TRBD1
CDR3 protein: CASTDEGATVGYGYTF

J gene: TRBJ2-2
V gene: TRBV4-3
D gene: -
CDR3 protein: CASSQDIGITGELFF

J gene: TRBJ2-7
V gene: TRBV4-3
D gene: -
CDR3 protein: CASSQGVGVYEQYF

J gene: TRBJ1-4
V gene: TRBV7-9
D gene: TRBD1
CDR3 protein: CASSLQGAPGEKLFF

J gene: TRBJ1-2
V gene: TRBV9
D gene: -
CDR3 protein: CASSVEGVGGYTF

J gene: TRBJ2-1
V gene: TRBV6-1
D gene: -
CDR3 protein: CASSVLGHEQFF

J gene: TRBJ2-1
V gene: TRBV9
D gene: TRBD2
CDR3 protein: CASSVDSGRSDEQFF

J gene: TRBJ1-6
V gene: TRBV2
D gene: TRBD1
CDR3 protein: CASSEDPYDRGGSPLHF

J gene: TRBJ1-4
V gene: TRBV25-1
D gene: -
CDR3 protein: CASSEGPTNEKLFF

J gene: TRBJ2-2
V gene: TRBV23-1
D gene: TRBD1
CDR3 protein: CASSHTTGPTGELFF

J gene: TRBJ1-3
V gene: TRBV7-2
D gene: -
CDR3 protein: CASSPWGGTGNTIYF

J gene: TRBJ1-2
V gene: TRBV7-9
D gene: -
CDR3 protein: CASSQQVANYGYTF

J gene: TRBJ1-2
V gene: TRBV27
D gene: -
CDR3 protein: CASSLSRDARGGYTF

J gene: TRBJ1-2
V gene: TRBV29-1
D gene: -
CDR3 protein: CSVGGADTF

J gene: TRBJ2-3
V gene: TRBV7-2
D gene: -
CDR3 protein: CASRRGVGTDTQYF

J gene: TRBJ2-7
V gene: TRBV18
D gene: -
CDR3 protein: CASSPRPSYEQYF

J gene: TRBJ2-1
V gene: TRBV5-4
D gene: -
CDR3 protein: CASSEVGTQDDEQFF

J gene: TRBJ2-7
V gene: TRBV11-2
D gene: -
CDR3 protein: CASSLGTANYEQYF

J gene: TRBJ1-4
V gene: TRBV5-1
D gene: TRBD1
CDR3 protein: CASSRRPNTGAATNEKLFF

J gene: TRBJ2-7
V gene: TRBV7-2
D gene: TRBD1
CDR3 protein: CASSLRAGGSSYEQYF

J gene: TRBJ2-1
V gene: TRBV9
D gene: TRBD2
CDR3 protein: CASSVGPTSGTNEQFF

J gene: TRBJ1-2
V gene: TRBV19
D gene: -
CDR3 protein: CASSTNWGQGRGYTF

J gene: TRBJ2-7
V gene: TRBV28
D gene: -
CDR3 protein: CASSFRVGEQYF

J gene: TRBJ1-5
V gene: TRBV15
D gene: -
CDR3 protein: CATSHPGGGWSQPQHF

J gene: TRBJ2-7
V gene: TRBV7-6
D gene: TRBD2
CDR3 protein: CASSLAGASGTYEQYF

J gene: TRBJ1-1
V gene: TRBV6-4
D gene: -
CDR3 protein: CASSLGYGSTEAFF

J gene: TRBJ2-3
V gene: TRBV7-9
D gene: -
CDR3 protein: CASSPGTFTDTQYF

J gene: TRBJ1-1
V gene: TRBV9
D gene: TRBD1
CDR3 protein: CASSPPHRGTEAFF